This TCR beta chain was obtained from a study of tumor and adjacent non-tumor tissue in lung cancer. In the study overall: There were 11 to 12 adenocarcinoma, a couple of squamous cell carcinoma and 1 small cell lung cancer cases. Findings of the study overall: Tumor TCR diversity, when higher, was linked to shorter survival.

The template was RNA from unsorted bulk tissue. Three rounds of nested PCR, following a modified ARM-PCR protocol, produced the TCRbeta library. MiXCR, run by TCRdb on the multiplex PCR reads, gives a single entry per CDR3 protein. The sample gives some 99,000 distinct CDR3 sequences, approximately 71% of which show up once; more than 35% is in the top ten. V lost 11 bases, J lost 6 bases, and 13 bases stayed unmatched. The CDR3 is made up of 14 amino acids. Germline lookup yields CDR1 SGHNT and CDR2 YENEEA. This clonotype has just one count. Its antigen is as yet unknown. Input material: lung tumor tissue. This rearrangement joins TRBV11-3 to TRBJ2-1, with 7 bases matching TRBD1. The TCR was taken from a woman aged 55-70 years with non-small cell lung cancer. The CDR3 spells CAGNLGQSLNEQFF. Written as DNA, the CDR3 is TGTGCCGGCAACCTGGGACAGTCTCTCAATGAGCAGTTCTTC.